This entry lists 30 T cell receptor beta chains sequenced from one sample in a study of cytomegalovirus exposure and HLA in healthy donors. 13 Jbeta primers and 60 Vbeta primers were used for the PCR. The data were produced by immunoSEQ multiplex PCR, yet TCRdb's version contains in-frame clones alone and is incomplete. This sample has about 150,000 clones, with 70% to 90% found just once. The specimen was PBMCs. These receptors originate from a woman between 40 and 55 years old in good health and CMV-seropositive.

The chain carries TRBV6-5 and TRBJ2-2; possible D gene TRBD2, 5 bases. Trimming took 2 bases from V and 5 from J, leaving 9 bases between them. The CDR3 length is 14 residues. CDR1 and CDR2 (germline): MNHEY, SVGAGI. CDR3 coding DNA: TGTGCCAGCAGTTACACGGGGAGAACCGGGGAGCTGTTTTTT. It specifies CASSYTGRTGELFF.

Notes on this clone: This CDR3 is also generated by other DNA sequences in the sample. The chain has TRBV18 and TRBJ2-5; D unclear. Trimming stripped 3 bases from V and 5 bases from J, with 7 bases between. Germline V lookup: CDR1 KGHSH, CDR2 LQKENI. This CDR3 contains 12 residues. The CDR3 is CASSPERETQYF. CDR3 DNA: TGTGCCAGCTCACCGGAGCGTGAGACCCAGTACTTC.

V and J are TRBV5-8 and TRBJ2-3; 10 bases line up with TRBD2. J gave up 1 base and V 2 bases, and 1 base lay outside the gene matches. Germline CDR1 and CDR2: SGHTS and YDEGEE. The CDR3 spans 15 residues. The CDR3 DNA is TGTGCCAGCAGCTTAGGACTAGCGGGCACAGATACGCAGTATTTT. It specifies CASSLGLAGTDTQYF. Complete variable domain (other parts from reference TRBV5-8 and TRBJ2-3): EAGVTQSPTHLIKTRGQQATLRCSPISGHTSVYWYQQALGLGLQFLLWYDEGEERNRGNFPPRFSGRQFPNYSSELNVNALELEDSALYLCASSLGLAGTDTQYFGPGTRLTVL.

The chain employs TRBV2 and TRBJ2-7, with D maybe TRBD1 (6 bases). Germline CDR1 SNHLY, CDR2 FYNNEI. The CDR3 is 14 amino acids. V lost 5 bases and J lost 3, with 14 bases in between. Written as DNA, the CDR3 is TGTGCCAGCAGTTGGGCAGGGGACATCTACGAGCAGTACTTC. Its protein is CASSWAGDIYEQYF. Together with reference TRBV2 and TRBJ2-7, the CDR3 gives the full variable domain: EPEVTQTPSHQVTQMGQEVILRCVPISNHLYFYWYRQILGQKVEFLVSFYNNEISEKSEIFDDQFSVERPDGSNFTLKIRSTKLEDSAMYFCASSWAGDIYEQYFGPGTRLTVT.

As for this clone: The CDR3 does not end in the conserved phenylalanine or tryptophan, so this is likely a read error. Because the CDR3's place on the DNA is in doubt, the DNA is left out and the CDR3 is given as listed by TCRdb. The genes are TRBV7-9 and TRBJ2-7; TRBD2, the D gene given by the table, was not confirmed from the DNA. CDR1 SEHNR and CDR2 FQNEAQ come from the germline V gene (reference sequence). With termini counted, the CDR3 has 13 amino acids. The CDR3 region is CASSYGTSDKLAL.

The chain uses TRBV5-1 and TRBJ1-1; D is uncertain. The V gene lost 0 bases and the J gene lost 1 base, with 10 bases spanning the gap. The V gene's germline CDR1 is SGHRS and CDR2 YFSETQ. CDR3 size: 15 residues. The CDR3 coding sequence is TGCGCCAGCAGCTTGGCCCTACAGCCGAACACTGAAGCTTTCTTT. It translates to CASSLALQPNTEAFF.

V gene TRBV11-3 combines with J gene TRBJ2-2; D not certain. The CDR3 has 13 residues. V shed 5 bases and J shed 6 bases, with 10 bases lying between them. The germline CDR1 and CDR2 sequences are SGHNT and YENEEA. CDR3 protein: CASSPGGSGELFF. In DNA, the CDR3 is TGTGCCAGCAGCCCGGGTGGGTCCGGGGAGCTGTTTTTT. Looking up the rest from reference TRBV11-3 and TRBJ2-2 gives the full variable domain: EAGVVQSPRYKIIEKKQPVAFWCNPISGHNTLYWYLQNLGQGPELLIRYENEEAVDDSQLPKDRFSAERLKGVDSTLKIQPAELGDSAVYLCASSPGGSGELFFGEGSRLTVL.

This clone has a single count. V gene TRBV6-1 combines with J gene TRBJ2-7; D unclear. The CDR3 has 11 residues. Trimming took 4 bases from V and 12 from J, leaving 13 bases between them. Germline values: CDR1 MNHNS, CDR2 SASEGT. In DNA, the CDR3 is TGTGCCAGCAGTGGGTTCAGCCAGCGGTACTTC. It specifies CASSGFSQRYF.

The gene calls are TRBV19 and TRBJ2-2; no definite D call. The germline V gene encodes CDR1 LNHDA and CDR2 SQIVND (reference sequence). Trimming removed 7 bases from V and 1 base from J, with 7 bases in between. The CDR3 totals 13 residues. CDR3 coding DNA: TGTGCCAGTAACGTAGTGAACACCGGGGAGCTGTTTTTT. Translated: CASNVVNTGELFF.

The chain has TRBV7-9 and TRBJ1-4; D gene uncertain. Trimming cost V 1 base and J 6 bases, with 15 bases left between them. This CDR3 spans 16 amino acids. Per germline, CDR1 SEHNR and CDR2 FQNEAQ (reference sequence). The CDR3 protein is CASSLVVTAADEKLFF. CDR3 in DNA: TGTGCCAGCAGCTTAGTGGTAACGGCGGCGGATGAAAAACTGTTTTTT.

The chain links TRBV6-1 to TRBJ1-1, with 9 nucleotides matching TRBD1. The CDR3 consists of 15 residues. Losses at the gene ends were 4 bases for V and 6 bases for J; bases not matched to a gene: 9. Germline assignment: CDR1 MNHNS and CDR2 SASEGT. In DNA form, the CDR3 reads TGTGCCAGCAGTGTTCCCGGGACAGGGAGGTCTGAAGCTTTCTTT. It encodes CASSVPGTGRSEAFF.

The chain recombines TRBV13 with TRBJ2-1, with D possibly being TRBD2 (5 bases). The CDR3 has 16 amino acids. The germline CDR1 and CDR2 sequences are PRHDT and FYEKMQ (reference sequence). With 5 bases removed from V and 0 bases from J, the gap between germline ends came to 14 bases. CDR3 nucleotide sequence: TGTGCCAGCAGCCCAAAGGGAGAGGTCTCCTACAATGAGCAGTTCTTC. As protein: CASSPKGEVSYNEQFF.

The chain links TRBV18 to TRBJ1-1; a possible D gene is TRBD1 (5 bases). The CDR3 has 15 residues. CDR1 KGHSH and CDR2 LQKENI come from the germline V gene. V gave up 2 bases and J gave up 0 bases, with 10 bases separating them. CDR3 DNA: TGTGCCAGCTCACCAGGGGCAGGGATGAACACTGAAGCTTTCTTT. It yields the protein CASSPGAGMNTEAFF. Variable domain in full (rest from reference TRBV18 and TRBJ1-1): NAGVMQNPRHLVRRRGQEARLRCSPMKGHSHVYWYRQLPEEGLKFMVYLQKENIIDESGMPKERFSAEFPKEGPSILRIQQVVRGDSAAYFCASSPGAGMNTEAFFGQGTRLTVV.

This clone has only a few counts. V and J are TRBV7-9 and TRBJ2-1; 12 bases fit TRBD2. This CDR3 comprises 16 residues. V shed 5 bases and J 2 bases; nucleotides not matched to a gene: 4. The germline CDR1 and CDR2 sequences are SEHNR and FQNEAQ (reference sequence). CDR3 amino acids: CASSALAGGAYNEQFF. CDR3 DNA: TGTGCCAGCAGCGCGCTAGCGGGAGGGGCCTACAATGAGCAGTTCTTC.

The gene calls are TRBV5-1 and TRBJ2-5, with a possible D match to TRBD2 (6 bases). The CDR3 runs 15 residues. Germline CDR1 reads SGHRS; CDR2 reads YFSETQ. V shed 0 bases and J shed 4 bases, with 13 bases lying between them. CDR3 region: CASSLGPLASETQYF. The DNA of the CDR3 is TGCGCCAGCAGCTTGGGCCCTCTAGCGTCAGAGACCCAGTACTTC. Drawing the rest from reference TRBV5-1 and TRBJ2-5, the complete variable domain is KAGVTQTPRYLIKTRGQQVTLSCSPISGHRSVSWYQQTPGQGLQFLFEYFSETQRNKGNFPGRFSGRQFSNSRSEMNVSTLELGDSALYLCASSLGPLASETQYFGPGTRLLVL.

The CDR3 coding sequence is TGTGCCATCAGTGAGCCGGGGACCGGGGAGCTGTTTTTT. Encoded protein: CAISEPGTGELFF. The J gene is TRBJ2-2, the V gene TRBV10-3, with D perhaps matching TRBD2 (5 bases). Germline V gene data show CDR1 as ENHRY and CDR2 as SYGVKD. The CDR3 loop spans 13 amino acids. V dropped 2 bases and J dropped 5 bases, with 6 bases sitting between them.

CDR3 DNA: TGTGCCTGGAGGAAGAGCGGGAGGATCGAGCAGTACTTC. The encoded protein is CAWRKSGRIEQYF. This chain uses TRBV30 with TRBJ2-7; TRBD2 matches at 9 bases. V lost 3 bases to trimming and J lost 6 bases; unmatched junction nucleotides: 6. Per the germline V gene, CDR1 is GTSNPN and CDR2 is SVGIG (reference sequence). This CDR3 has 13 amino acids.

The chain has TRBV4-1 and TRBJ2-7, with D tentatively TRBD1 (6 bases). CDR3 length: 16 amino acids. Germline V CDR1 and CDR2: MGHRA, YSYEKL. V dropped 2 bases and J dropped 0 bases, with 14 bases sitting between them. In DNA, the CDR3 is TGCGCCAGCAGCCAAAGGGAAGGGGGTAGCTCCTACGAGCAGTACTTC. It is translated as CASSQREGGSSYEQYF.

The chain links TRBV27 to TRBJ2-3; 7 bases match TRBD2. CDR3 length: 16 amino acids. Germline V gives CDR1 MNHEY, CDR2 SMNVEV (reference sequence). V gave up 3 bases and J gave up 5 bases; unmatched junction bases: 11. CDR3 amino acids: CASSLILAGRVDTQYF. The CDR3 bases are TGTGCCAGCAGTTTGATATTGGCAGGGAGGGTAGATACGCAGTATTTT.

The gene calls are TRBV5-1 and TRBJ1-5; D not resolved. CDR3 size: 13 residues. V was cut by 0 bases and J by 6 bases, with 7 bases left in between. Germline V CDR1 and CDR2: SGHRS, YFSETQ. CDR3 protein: CASSLGEGQPQHF. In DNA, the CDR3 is TGCGCCAGCAGCTTGGGAGAGGGTCAGCCCCAGCATTTT.

CDR3 in amino acids: CASSHSQETQYF. For the CDR3, the DNA is TGTGCCAGCAGCCACTCACAAGAGACCCAGTACTTC. This chain uses TRBV6-5 with TRBJ2-5; D remains ambiguous. The CDR3 contains 12 residues. The germline gives CDR1 MNHEY, CDR2 SVGAGI. V shed 6 bases and J shed 2 bases, with 7 bases lying between them.

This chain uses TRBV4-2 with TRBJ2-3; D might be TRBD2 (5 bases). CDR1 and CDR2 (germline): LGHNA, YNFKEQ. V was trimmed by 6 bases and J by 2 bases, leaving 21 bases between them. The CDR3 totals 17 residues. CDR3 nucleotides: TGTGCCAGCAGGCAATCCCAATTCGGGAACCCCACAGATACGCAGTATTTT. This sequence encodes CASRQSQFGNPTDTQYF.

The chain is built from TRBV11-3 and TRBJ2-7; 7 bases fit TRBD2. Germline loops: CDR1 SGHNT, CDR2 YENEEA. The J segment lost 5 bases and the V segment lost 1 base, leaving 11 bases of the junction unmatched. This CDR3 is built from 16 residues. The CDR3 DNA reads TGTGCCAGCAGCTTAGGGGGTGGGAGGGAGAAAAACGAGCAGTACTTC. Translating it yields CASSLGGGREKNEQYF.

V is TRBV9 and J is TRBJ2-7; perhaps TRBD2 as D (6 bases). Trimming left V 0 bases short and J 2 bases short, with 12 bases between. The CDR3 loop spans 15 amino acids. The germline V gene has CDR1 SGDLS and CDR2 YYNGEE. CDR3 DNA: TGTGCCAGCAGCGTAGAGGCGGGGACCACCTACGAGCAGTACTTC. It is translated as CASSVEAGTTYEQYF.

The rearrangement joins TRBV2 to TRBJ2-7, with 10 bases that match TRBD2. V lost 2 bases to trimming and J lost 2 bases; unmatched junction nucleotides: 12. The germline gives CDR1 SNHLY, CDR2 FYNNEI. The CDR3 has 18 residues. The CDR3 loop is CASSEMGLAGVGAYEQYF. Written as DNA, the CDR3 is TGTGCCAGCAGTGAAATGGGGCTAGCGGGAGTTGGGGCCTACGAGCAGTACTTC.

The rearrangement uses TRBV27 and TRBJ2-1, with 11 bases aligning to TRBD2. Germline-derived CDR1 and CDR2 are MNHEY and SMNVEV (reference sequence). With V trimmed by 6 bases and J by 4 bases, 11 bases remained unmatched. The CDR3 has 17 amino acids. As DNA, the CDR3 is TGTGCCAGCAGCCCAATTACTAGCGGGAGTATTTACAATGAGCAGTTCTTC. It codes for CASSPITSGSIYNEQFF.

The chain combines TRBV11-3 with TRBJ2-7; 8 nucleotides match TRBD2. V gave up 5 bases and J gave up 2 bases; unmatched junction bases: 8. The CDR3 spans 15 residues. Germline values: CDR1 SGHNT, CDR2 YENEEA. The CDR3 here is CASSQGTRETYEQYF. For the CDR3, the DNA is TGTGCCAGCAGCCAGGGGACTAGGGAGACCTACGAGCAGTACTTC.

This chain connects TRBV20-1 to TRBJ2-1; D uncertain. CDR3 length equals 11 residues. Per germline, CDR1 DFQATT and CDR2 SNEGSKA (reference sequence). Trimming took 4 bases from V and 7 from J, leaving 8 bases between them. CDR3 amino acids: CSATRTNEQFF. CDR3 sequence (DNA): TGCAGTGCTACCCGCACTAATGAGCAGTTCTTC.

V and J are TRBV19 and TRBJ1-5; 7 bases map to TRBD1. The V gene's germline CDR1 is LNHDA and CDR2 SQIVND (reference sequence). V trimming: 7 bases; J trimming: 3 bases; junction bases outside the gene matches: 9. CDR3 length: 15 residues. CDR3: CASTRGSSDNQPQHF. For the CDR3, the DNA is TGTGCCAGTACCAGGGGGTCATCGGACAATCAGCCCCAGCATTTT.

CDR3 DNA: TGCGCCAGCAGCTTCTTTCTCGGGGGGCATAAGTTCTTC. Translating gives CASSFFLGGHKFF. V and J are TRBV5-1 and TRBJ2-1; a possible D gene is TRBD2 (7 bases). The germline CDR1 and CDR2 sequences are SGHRS and YFSETQ. CDR3 size: 13 residues. Trimming stripped 2 bases from V and 14 bases from J, with 17 bases between. The full variable domain, rest sourced from reference TRBV5-1 and TRBJ2-1, is KAGVTQTPRYLIKTRGQQVTLSCSPISGHRSVSWYQQTPGQGLQFLFEYFSETQRNKGNFPGRFSGRQFSNSRSEMNVSTLELGDSALYLCASSFFLGGHKFFGPGTRLTVL.